Listed below are T cell receptor beta chains from one sample, sequenced in a study of identical twins. TCRdb re-called the 5' RACE reads through MiXCR, storing one row per CDR3 protein. The table shows 300,000 to 400,000 distinct CDR3 sequences, with roughly 9% occurring only once. Sequencing input: naive T cells sorted from blood. These receptors came from a woman in her 50s in good health. CDR3s include the opening cysteine and the closing phenylalanine or tryptophan. A D gene is named only where the DNA matches it firmly. Size is omitted from some rows. Given values are once, few, many or a class for expanded clones.

>TRBJ2-2|TRBV5-4|NA|few
TGTGCCAGCACCTCAACCGGGACTTATACGAACACCGGGGAGCTGTTTTTT
CASTSTGTYTNTGELFF
>TRBJ2-1|TRBV27|TRBD2|NA
TGTGCCAGCAGTTTATACGGCGGGGGGGAGCAGTTCTTC
CASSLYGGGEQFF
>TRBJ2-3|TRBV20-1|NA|few
TGCAGTGCTAGAGAGGGAGGATTGGAGTATTTT
CSAREGGLEYF
>TRBJ2-7|TRBV20-1|TRBD2|many
TGCAGTGCCGCCGGGACTAGTACGCTGAAGCAGTACTTC
CSAAGTSTLKQYF
>TRBJ2-1|TRBV20-1|TRBD2|NA
TGCAGTGCTGTCCCTGGACTAGCGGGCTCCTACAATGAGCAGTTCTTC
CSAVPGLAGSYNEQFF
>TRBJ2-1|TRBV24-1|TRBD2|many
TGTGCCACCAGTGACCGGGACTACTCCTACAATGAGCAGTTCTTC
CATSDRDYSYNEQFF
>TRBJ2-7|TRBV11-1|NA|NA
TGTGCCAGCAGCTTATTCCAGCGGAGCTCCTACGAGCAGTACTTC
CASSLFQRSSYEQYF
>TRBJ1-1|TRBV6-2/TRBV6-3|NA|many
TGTGCCAGCAGTTACCCCTCGAAAGCTTTCTTT
CASSYPSKAFF
>TRBJ2-3|TRBV15|NA|few
TGTGCCACCAGCAGATCGGCAGATAGCACAGATACGCAGTATTTT
CATSRSADSTDTQYF
>TRBJ1-3|TRBV5-6|NA|few
TGTGCCAGCAGGGCCAAAGCGGGAAACACCATATATTTT
CASRAKAGNTIYF
>TRBJ2-4|TRBV7-2|NA|few
TGTGCCAGCAGCTCAGAGGGTAGGGGCCGTGCAGCCAAAAACATTCAGTACTTC
CASSSEGRGRAAKNIQYF
>TRBJ2-2|TRBV11-2|TRBD1|NA
TGTGCCAGCAGCTCAATTACAGGGGCCGGGGAGCTGTTTTTT
CASSSITGAGELFF
>TRBJ2-3|TRBV11-2|NA|few
TGTGCCAGCAGCTCTCGCGGGGATACGCAGTATTTT
CASSSRGDTQYF
>TRBJ1-1|TRBV4-1|NA|few
TGCGCCAGCAGCCTCCCGGGGACAAACACTGAAGCTTTCTTT
CASSLPGTNTEAFF
>TRBJ1-2|TRBV7-9|NA|many
TGTGCCAGCAGCTTAGCGGGACCCGGGAACTATGGCTACACCTTC
CASSLAGPGNYGYTF
>TRBJ1-1|TRBV19|NA|few
TGTGCCAGTAGTATATCAACCCTTGAAGCTTTCTTT
CASSISTLEAFF
>TRBJ2-1|TRBV7-2|NA|many
TGTGCCAGCAGCAAAGCCATTGGGTCCGGAAACCTAGTCAATGAGCAGTTCTTC
CASSKAIGSGNLVNEQFF
>TRBJ2-6|TRBV12-3/TRBV12-4|NA|few
TGTGCCAGCAGGCTACTGGCCTTCTCTGGGGCCAACGTCCTGACTTTC
CASRLLAFSGANVLTF
>TRBJ1-2|TRBV4-1|TRBD1|many
TGCGCCAGCAGCCAAGAGGGCGGGACAGGGGGTTCTTGGTATGGCTACACCTTC
CASSQEGGTGGSWYGYTF
>TRBJ2-1|TRBV5-1|NA|many
TGCGCCAGCAGCTTGGGTCGTACGAACAATGAGCAGTTCTTC
CASSLGRTNNEQFF
>TRBJ2-1|TRBV20-1|TRBD1|many
TGCAGTGCTTACAGGGGGACAAACAATGAGCAGTTCTTC
CSAYRGTNNEQFF
>TRBJ2-5|TRBV25-1|NA|few
TGTGCCAGCAGTGACCCCAGGGAAACGCGGGAGACCCAGTACTTC
CASSDPRETRETQYF
>TRBJ2-1|TRBV5-1|NA|NA
TGCGCCAGCAGCTTGGTGGGGACCGTTTACAATGAGCAGTTCTTC
CASSLVGTVYNEQFF
>TRBJ2-3|TRBV7-2|NA|few
TGTGCCAGCAGCAAAGGACACACCACAGATACGCAGTATTTT
CASSKGHTTDTQYF
>TRBJ2-2|TRBV9|NA|NA
TGTGCCAGCAGCGCGATGACGGGGGAGCTGTTTTTT
CASSAMTGELFF
>TRBJ2-2|TRBV20-1|NA|few
TGCAGTGCTAGTAGCAGGAACACCGGGGAGCTGTTTTTT
CSASSRNTGELFF
>TRBJ2-3|TRBV2|NA|NA
TGTGCCAGCAGTGACTGGGGGAACTTGGCAGATACGCAGTATTTT
CASSDWGNLADTQYF
>TRBJ2-7|TRBV5-1|TRBD1|many
TGCGCCAGCAGCTCAGGGGACAGATCTTCCTACGAGCAGTACTTC
CASSSGDRSSYEQYF
>TRBJ1-2|TRBV29-1|NA|many
TGCAGCGTTGTAGCTAACTATGGCTACACCTTC
CSVVANYGYTF
>TRBJ2-1|TRBV12-3/TRBV12-4|TRBD2|NA
TGTGCCAGCGAGACAAAATGGGGGGGCAATGAGCAGTTCTTC
CASETKWGGNEQFF
>TRBJ2-5|TRBV9|NA|NA
TGTGCCAGCAGCGTAGAGGGAGATGGGATGGAGACCCAGTACTTC
CASSVEGDGMETQYF
>TRBJ1-1|TRBV12-3/TRBV12-4|TRBD1|few
TGTGCCAGCAGTCTGGACAGGGGAGGCTCTGAAGCTTTCTTT
CASSLDRGGSEAFF
>TRBJ1-1|TRBV27|NA|many
TGTGCCAGCAGTTTTCTTGGGGGTAGCACTGAAGCTTTCTTT
CASSFLGGSTEAFF
>TRBJ2-5|TRBV4-1|TRBD2|NA
TGCGCCAGCAGCCGGTGGGGGGGAGGTGAGGGAGAGACCCAGTACTTC
CASSRWGGGEGETQYF
>TRBJ2-1|TRBV11-2|NA|few
TGTGCCAGCAGCTTTTTGGGAAGCTCCTACAATGAGCAGTTCTTC
CASSFLGSSYNEQFF
>TRBJ2-7|TRBV14|NA|many
TGTGCCAGCAGCCAAGATGAGGCCTTACCCTACGAGCAGTACTTC
CASSQDEALPYEQYF
>TRBJ2-4|TRBV5-1|NA|NA
TGCGCCAGCTCCTGGGGGGTCGCGGCCAAAAACATTCAGTACTTC
CASSWGVAAKNIQYF
>TRBJ2-3|TRBV6-5|NA|few
TGTGCCAGCAGCCTGAGTGAGGCGGCACAAGATACGCAGTATTTT
CASSLSEAAQDTQYF
>TRBJ2-1|TRBV2|TRBD2|many
TGTGCCAGCAGTGAGTCACTAGCGGGCAGGAATGAGCAGTTCTTC
CASSESLAGRNEQFF
>TRBJ2-7|TRBV2|TRBD1|NA
TGTGCCAGCAGTCCGGGACAGGGAAGCGAGCAGTACTTC
CASSPGQGSEQYF
>TRBJ2-7|TRBV10-3|TRBD1|few
TGTGCCATCAGCGGACAGGGTCGCTACGAGCAGTACTTC
CAISGQGRYEQYF
>TRBJ1-3|TRBV12-3/TRBV12-4|NA|NA
TGTGCCAGCAGTTCCAGGGGAAACACCATATATTTT
CASSSRGNTIYF
>TRBJ2-5|TRBV6-1|NA|few
TGTGCCAGCAGGCTACAAGAGACCCAGTACTTC
CASRLQETQYF
>TRBJ2-1|TRBV4-1|TRBD1|many
TGCGCCAGCAGCCAAGAGGGTACTCCCCTTGACAGGGGATTCTACAATGAGCAGTTCTTC
CASSQEGTPLDRGFYNEQFF
>TRBJ2-1|TRBV29-1|NA|few
TGCAGCGTTGAGAGGGGATCCAGCGGACGCTACAATGAGCAGTTCTTC
CSVERGSSGRYNEQFF
>TRBJ2-7|TRBV29-1|TRBD1|few
TGCAGCGTTGAAGAGGGACAGGGGGTCCACGAGCAGTACTTC
CSVEEGQGVHEQYF
>TRBJ2-3|TRBV14|NA|NA
TGTGCCAGCAGCCAAGATCACGGGGTCGGTTCAGATACGCAGTATTTT
CASSQDHGVGSDTQYF
>TRBJ2-7|TRBV3-1|TRBD2|NA
TGTGCCAGCAGCCAAGGGGCTAGCGGAACCTACGAGCAGTACTTC
CASSQGASGTYEQYF
>TRBJ2-5|TRBV7-8|NA|NA
TGTGCCAGCAGGGTGGGCGGTAGCCAAGAGACCCAGTACTTC
CASRVGGSQETQYF
>TRBJ2-3|TRBV12-3/TRBV12-4|NA|NA
TGTGCCAGCAGACTCACAGGGTCCACAGATACGCAGTATTTT
CASRLTGSTDTQYF
>TRBJ2-3|TRBV11-2|TRBD2|few
TGTGCCAGCAGCTTACGGCTAGCGGGAGGGCCGCCGCGGCACACAGATACGCAGTATTTT
CASSLRLAGGPPRHTDTQYF
>TRBJ2-7|TRBV20-1|TRBD2|NA
TGCAGTGCCCCCCCGGGACTAGCAGGTGCCGAGCAGTACTTC
CSAPPGLAGAEQYF
>TRBJ2-5|TRBV6-6|NA|NA
TGTGCCAGCAGAGTAGGGGGGACTGGGGCCCAGTACTTC
CASRVGGTGAQYF
>TRBJ2-7|TRBV14|NA|many
TGTGCCAGCAGCCAAGATCACGGGGGCTCCTACGAGCAGTACTTC
CASSQDHGGSYEQYF
>TRBJ2-6|TRBV5-1|NA|few
TGCGCCAGCAGCCTGGGTGGGGCGCAAACAGGGAATGGGGCCAACGTCCTGACTTTC
CASSLGGAQTGNGANVLTF